The rows below give T cell receptor beta chains drawn from one sample of a study of blood T cells in healthy people across ages. TCRdb redid the calling of the 5' RACE reads with MiXCR, one entry per CDR3 protein. The profile covers over 1,300,000 distinct CDR3 sequences, with approximately 59% appearing a single time and under 8.5% taken by the ten largest. Sequencing was done on a sample of blood. These receptors were collected from a man younger than 35 in good health. Each CDR3 is given with its conserved first and last residue. A D gene is named only where the DNA matches it firmly. Only some rows state a clone size, as once, few, many or a class for expanded clones.

clone size	J gene	CDR3 length	D gene	V gene	CDR3 DNA	CDR3 protein
NA	TRBJ1-4	15	NA	TRBV28	TGTGCCAGCAGTCCCCGGACGTATATCCAGGAAAAACTGTTTTTT	CASSPRTYIQEKLFF
NA	TRBJ2-7	14	NA	TRBV11-2	TGTGCCAGCAGCTTAGATCTCCTGAGCTGCGAGCAGTACTTC	CASSLDLLSCEQYF
few	TRBJ2-7	15	TRBD2	TRBV7-6	TGTGCCAGCAGCTTAGGGTCTAGCGGGAGTTCCGAGCAGTACTTC	CASSLGSSGSSEQYF
NA	TRBJ2-1	14	NA	TRBV10-3	TGTGCCATCACCGACCCTTCATCCTACAATGAGCAGTTCTTC	CAITDPSSYNEQFF
NA	TRBJ2-1	14	NA	TRBV20-1	TGCAGTGCTGATAGAAAAGAAGGCTACAATGAGCAGTTCTTC	CSADRKEGYNEQFF
many	TRBJ2-7	13	TRBD2	TRBV12-3/TRBV12-4	TGTGCCAGCAGTCGACTAGCAGGGTACGAGCAGTACTTC	CASSRLAGYEQYF
NA	TRBJ2-4	13	NA	TRBV7-7	TGTGCTAGCAGCGCGGGACAGCCGGGGGAGCAGTACTTC	CASSAGQPGEQYF
NA	TRBJ2-3	15	NA	TRBV9	TGTGCCAGCAGCGTAGTTCGTGTAGGCACAGATACGCAGTATTTT	CASSVVRVGTDTQYF
NA	TRBJ2-1	18	TRBD2	TRBV12-3/TRBV12-4	TGTGCCAGCAGAACCCGGACTAGCGGAAGAAGCTCCTACAATGAGCAGTTCTTC	CASRTRTSGRSSYNEQFF
NA	TRBJ2-5	15	NA	TRBV4-1	TGCGCCAGCAGCCAAATCAGGTCCCCTCAAGAGACCCAGTACTTC	CASSQIRSPQETQYF
once	TRBJ1-3	13	NA	TRBV5-6	TGTGCCAGCAGCTTCTTGGAGGGGAACACCATATATTTT	CASSFLEGNTIYF